This T cell receptor beta chain derives from a study of Ad26.COV2.S vaccination and SARS-CoV-2 variants. Looking at the study overall: Among those in the COV1001 Ad26.COV2.S trial arm was the donor. Intramuscularly, Ad26.COV2.S was given either once or twice, 56 days apart.

As for this clone: Its antigen is unknown.

Study-wide results and caveats: TCR breadth and depth analyses may have underestimated total T cell responses.

Sample treatment: 15 to 20 received Ad26.COV2.S at low or high dose, single or two shots; about 5 received placebo; per-sample allocation not given. Day 63 after the first vaccine or placebo injection was the time point for sampling. Boston provided a donor who was an adult aged 18-55 years. Profiling relied on immunoSEQ multiplex PCR, and the TCRdb table lists in-frame clones only, not all of them. Of hundreds of thousands of clones listed, around 82% were seen once; the top ten hold nearly 7.5%. The CDR3 extends over 15 amino acids. Trimming pared 1 base from V and 4 bases from J, leaving 8 bases between. Looked up from germline, CDR1 is LNHDA and CDR2 is SQIVND (reference sequence).

This sample comprised peripheral blood, obtained in a trial of Ad26.COV2.S vaccine versus placebo. This sequence originates from a person aged 18-60 years who received the Ad26.COV2.S COVID-19 vaccine or a placebo. The rearrangement uses TRBV19 and TRBJ2-6; D is unclear. This chain's CDR3 is CASSIVLLGANVLTF. CDR3 DNA sequence: TGTGCCAGTAGTATAGTCCTTCTCGGGGCCAACGTCCTGACTTTC.